Presented here are 14 T cell receptor beta chains from one specimen sequenced in a study of OX40 agonist ivuxolimab in advanced cancers. The protocol was immunoSEQ multiplex PCR, while the TCRdb copy is restricted to in-frame clones and leaves out a portion. The data hold tens of thousands of clones, with 80% to 90% observed a single time. The input for sequencing was CD4+ or CD8+ T cells sorted from blood, taken in a trial of the OX40 agonist ivuxolimab. These receptors were collected from an adult with an advanced solid tumor such as melanoma, head and neck, liver or kidney cancer.

This chain uses TRBV7-2 with TRBJ1-3; D is undetermined. CDR1 is SGHTA, CDR2 FQGNSA, per germline. Trimming pared 11 bases from V and 3 bases from J, leaving 5 bases between. The CDR3 is 10 residues long. DNA for the CDR3: TGTGCCGGAGGTGGAAACACCATATATTTT. Amino acid sequence: CAGGGNTIYF.

The chain combines TRBV18 with TRBJ1-1; D is undetermined. Germline V gene lookup returns CDR1 KGHSH and CDR2 LQKENI. The V end lost 3 bases, the J end lost 1 base, and 12 bases lay between the germline ends. This CDR3 has 15 residues. In nucleotides, the CDR3 is TGTGCCAGCTCACCTAAACAATTAAGGAACACTGAAGCTTTCTTT. As protein: CASSPKQLRNTEAFF.

The chain links TRBV7-2 to TRBJ2-7; possibly TRBD1 for D (5 bases). Germline-derived CDR1 and CDR2 are SGHTA and FQGNSA. Between the trimmed V and J ends, which lost 4 bases and 4 bases, there was a span of 14 bases. The CDR3 has 14 amino acids. CDR3 nucleotide sequence: TGTGCCAGCAGCTCCCCTGGACAACTGTACGAGCAGTACTTC. It is translated as CASSSPGQLYEQYF.

The chain employs TRBV29-1 and TRBJ2-1, with 7 bases lining up with TRBD2. The V gene's germline CDR1 is SQVTM and CDR2 ANQGSEA. This CDR3 has 15 amino acids. V shed 7 bases, J shed 4 bases, and the junction held 13 bases outside the gene matches. CDR3 region: CSAEGQRGLYNEQFF. The CDR3, as DNA: TGCAGCGCCGAGGGTCAGCGGGGACTATACAATGAGCAGTTCTTC.

The chain has TRBV5-5 and TRBJ1-5; maybe TRBD1 (5 bases). Germline lookup yields CDR1 SGHKS and CDR2 YYEKEE (reference sequence). Between the trimmed V and J ends, which lost 4 bases and 3 bases, there was a span of 20 bases. The CDR3 extends over 17 amino acids. The CDR3 bases are TGTGCCAGCAGCAACGCCCAGGGCCCCGAGCCCAATCAGCCCCAGCATTTT. Translation gives CASSNAQGPEPNQPQHF.

The rearrangement joins TRBV9 to TRBJ1-4, with D perhaps TRBD1 (6 bases). This CDR3 is built from 15 residues. CDR1 and CDR2 (germline): SGDLS, YYNGEE. V lost 3 bases and J 7 bases, leaving 16 bases between the germline ends. CDR3 DNA: TGTGCCAGCAGCGGAATACAGGGTCCGGGTGAAAAACTGTTTTTT. Protein: CASSGIQGPGEKLFF.

The rearrangement joins TRBV30 to TRBJ1-6; TRBD1 matches at 10 bases. With V trimmed by 3 bases and J by 9 bases, 5 bases remained unmatched. The CDR3 sequence is 14 residues long. CDR1 GTSNPN and CDR2 SVGIG come from the germline V gene (reference sequence). CDR3 in DNA: TGTGCCTGGAGCAGGACAGGGGGGAGTTCACCCCTCCACTTT. Its translation is CAWSRTGGSSPLHF.

The rearrangement links TRBV27 to TRBJ1-1; D gene unclear. V was pared by 5 bases and J by 4 bases, with 11 bases between. CDR1 and CDR2 (germline): MNHEY, SMNVEV (reference sequence). The CDR3 totals 13 residues. The chain's CDR3 is CASSGGILTEAFF. CDR3 in DNA: TGTGCCAGCAGTGGCGGGATCCTCACTGAAGCTTTCTTT.

V is TRBV5-1 and J is TRBJ1-1; no reliable D call. The CDR3 spans 13 residues. Between the trimmed V and J ends, which lost 1 base and 1 base, there was a span of 5 bases. Germline V gives CDR1 SGHRS, CDR2 YFSETQ. CDR3 bases: TGCGCCAGCAGCTTGACAGAGAACACTGAAGCTTTCTTT. Translating it yields CASSLTENTEAFF.

A few counts support this clone. The chain carries TRBV7-8 and TRBJ2-1; D unresolved. V gave up 2 bases and J gave up 0 bases, with 11 bases separating them. CDR1 is SGHVS and CDR2 is FQNEAQ in the germline V gene. The CDR3 covers 16 residues. The CDR3 loop is CASSLPEASSYNEQFF. The DNA for the CDR3 is TGTGCCAGCAGCTTACCCGAGGCCAGCTCCTACAATGAGCAGTTCTTC.

J is TRBJ2-1 and V is TRBV9; tentative D call: TRBD1 (6 bases). With 0 bases removed from V and 0 bases from J, the gap between germline ends came to 13 bases. The germline V gene encodes CDR1 SGDLS and CDR2 YYNGEE. The CDR3 spans 17 residues. The CDR3 DNA reads as TGTGCCAGCAGCGTAGAGGACAGAAGGGGCTCCTACAATGAGCAGTTCTTC. It translates to CASSVEDRRGSYNEQFF.

The rearrangement links TRBV10-3 to TRBJ2-5, with D perhaps TRBD1 (6 bases). V was shortened by 2 bases and J by 3 bases, with 19 bases between the two germline ends. Per germline, CDR1 ENHRY and CDR2 SYGVKD. The CDR3 sequence is 17 residues long. The CDR3 here is CAISETGTGGVKETQYF. The CDR3 region has the DNA TGTGCCATCAGTGAGACAGGGACCGGTGGGGTTAAAGAGACCCAGTACTTC.

The chain combines TRBV7-9 with TRBJ2-2; 8 bases map to TRBD2. This CDR3 region has 15 residues. J lost 4 bases, V lost 3 bases, and 4 bases had no gene match. CDR1 and CDR2 (germline): SEHNR, FQNEAQ (reference sequence). Here the CDR3 reads CASSFAGGPTGELFF. The CDR3 DNA follows: TGTGCCAGCAGCTTTGCGGGGGGTCCCACCGGGGAGCTGTTTTTT.

The gene calls are TRBV2 and TRBJ1-1; tentatively, D is TRBD1 (6 bases). The V and J ends lost 5 bases and 8 bases respectively, with 12 bases between them. The CDR3 spans 12 residues. Per the germline V gene, CDR1 is SNHLY and CDR2 is FYNNEI. The CDR3 bases are TGTGCCAGCAGTCCGGACAGACAAGAAGCTTTCTTT. Its translation is CASSPDRQEAFF.